This TCR beta chain was observed in a study of blood T cell repertoires in COVID-19 (dated by TCRdb to about 2020). A note on the overall study: Samples from collaborators originated in the United States, Italy and Spain and spanned both the acute and convalescent phases of COVID-19. The prospective study material was composed of cDNA or gDNA derived from T cells, B-cell-depleted T cells, or PBMCs. The dataset comprised deeply sampled blood TCRbeta repertoires from subjects exposed to, actively infected with, or recovered from COVID-19. The repertoires were made available in a free public database intended to serve as a resource for research on the immune response to SARS-CoV-2. Samples were obtained from the ongoing ImmuneRACE study (first 160 participants) and from some 1,200 subjects provided by 6 global collaborators. Nearly every sample came with metadata listing a de-identified subject ID, COVID-19 status, age in years and sex. Where HLA class I and class II types were available, the types were taken from metadata supplied by the sample provider, not from assay-based typing. Overall study results and their limits: How much clinical and demographic metadata was included differed by source and by participant, and the metadata was provided uncurated.

Details on this clone: Its antigen is unknown. No base-level quality is on record; no much larger clone is a single base apart.

A second Seattle source provided samples from volunteer blood donors who had recovered from COVID-19. Collaborating institutions collected whole blood in K2EDTA tubes following their own protocols. Collaborator samples were shipped for TCRbeta analysis as frozen whole blood, isolated PBMCs, or DNA extracted from either sample type. The immunoSEQ Assay, a bias-controlled multiplex PCR, was used to amplify TCRbeta CDR3 regions from genomic DNA. The authors' analysis ran thus. The number of nucleated cells in each sample was estimated by amplification of reference gene primers within the assay. To quantify the absolute abundance of each unique TCRbeta CDR3 rearrangement, sequence reads were collapsed and filtered. For each sample, productive Simpson clonality was calculated by taking the square root of Simpson's diversity index across productive rearrangements. Not all clones reach the TCRdb copy of this immuneACCESS table, which keeps in-frame sequences only. Checked studies attribute under half of the gap to unresolved V genes and leave the rest unexplained. V and J calls and clone size follow that table, whereas D and trimming were derived from the DNA. The table for this sample lists about 190,000 clones; around 80% of them were counted only once. The ten largest account for roughly 14% of the sample.

The sequence came from a man aged 45 to 65 who had recovered from COVID-19. The sequenced material came from peripheral blood.

The CDR3 protein is CASSQGTVYGYTF. At the DNA level, the sequence is TGTGCCAGCAGTCAGGGGACAGTCTATGGCTACACCTTC. Rearrangement joined TRBV28 to TRBJ1-2; TRBD1 agrees with 7 junctional bases. From the cysteine through the phenylalanine, the CDR3 covers 13 amino acids. Kept here is only the CDR3 DNA, which spans 39 bases and is read in frame from base 1. The germline V gene supplies CDR1 MDHEN and CDR2 SYDVKM. After removal of 5 bases from V and 4 bases from J, the junction retains 4 bases not matched to a gene.